The 10 T cell receptor beta chains presented below share a single source sample, sequenced in a study of identical twins. TCRdb called the 5' RACE reads again in MiXCR, with one record for every CDR3 protein. The sample contains hundreds of thousands of distinct CDR3 sequences, less than 25% of which appear only once. These data were also filed under a second study, of T cells expressing NK-cell markers.

Sequencing was carried out using PBMCs. Receptors originate from a woman younger than 35 in good health.

The sample holds one count of this clonotype. This chain connects TRBV9 to TRBJ2-5; D is perhaps TRBD2 (5 bases). This CDR3 contains 15 residues. The germline V gene has CDR1 SGDLS and CDR2 YYNGEE. V shed 0 bases and J shed 8 bases, with 17 bases lying between them. The CDR3 DNA sequence: TGTGCCAGCAGCGTAGCTCCTAGCCCAACCAATACCCAGTACTTC. Amino acids: CASSVAPSPTNTQYF.

This chain uses TRBV7-9 with TRBJ2-7; 11 nucleotides agree with TRBD2. V shed 4 bases and J 6 bases; nucleotides not matched to a gene: 8. From germline, CDR1 is SEHNR and CDR2 FQNEAQ (reference sequence). The CDR3 length is 15 residues. The CDR3 bases are TGTGCCAGCAGCTCGCCGCTTCTAGCGGGAGGCGAGCAGTACTTC. Amino acid sequence: CASSSPLLAGGEQYF.

This clonotype was seen more than once but under ten times. CDR3 nucleotide sequence: TGTGCCAGCAGCCCCCGCCCAGACACTGAAGCTTTCTTT. Amino acid sequence: CASSPRPDTEAFF. The chain is built from TRBV5-6 and TRBJ1-1, with no clear D. There are 13 residues in the CDR3. Per the germline V gene, CDR1 is SGHDT and CDR2 is YYEEEE. V lost 4 bases to trimming and J lost 3 bases, with 10 bases between them.

In its sample, this clonotype was seen a few times. This sequence joins TRBV5-6 and TRBJ1-1; D is unclear. This CDR3 comprises 14 residues. Germline V gene data show CDR1 as SGHDT and CDR2 as YYEEEE. V gave up 0 bases and J gave up 4 bases, with 10 bases separating them. The CDR3 protein is CASSLGGLVTEAFF. CDR3 nucleotides: TGTGCCAGCAGCTTGGGAGGTTTGGTCACTGAAGCTTTCTTT.

This clonotype turned up a few times. This sequence joins TRBV5-1 and TRBJ2-1; D possibly uses TRBD1 or TRBD2 (6 bases each). Trimming shortened V by 5 bases and J by 0 bases, and 15 bases separated the two germline ends. Germline V CDR1 and CDR2: SGHRS, YFSETQ. The CDR3 runs 16 residues. The CDR3 DNA reads as TGCGCCAGCAGAGGGGGGCGGAGGGGCTCCTACAATGAGCAGTTCTTC. This sequence encodes CASRGGRRGSYNEQFF.

This clonotype was picked up a small number of times. The genes are TRBV7-2 and TRBJ2-3, with D unclear. The CDR3 covers 10 residues. Germline assignment: CDR1 SGHTA and CDR2 FQGNSA. Trimming shortened V by 8 bases and J by 6 bases, and 6 bases separated the two germline ends. CDR3 amino acids: CASFGDTQYF. The CDR3 DNA follows: TGTGCCAGCTTTGGGGATACGCAGTATTTT. Variable domain in full (rest from reference TRBV7-2 and TRBJ2-3): GAGVSQSPSNKVTEKGKDVELRCDPISGHTALYWYRQSLGQGLEFLIYFQGNSAPDKSGLPSDRFSAERTGGSVSTLTIQRTQQEDSAVYLCASFGDTQYFGPGTRLTVL.

This clonotype appeared a few times. The CDR3 region has the DNA TGCGCCAGCAGCAAATGGACTAGCGGGGGACTTTACAATGAGCAGTTCTTC. Protein sequence: CASSKWTSGGLYNEQFF. The chain couples TRBV5-1 to TRBJ2-1, with 13 bases lining up with TRBD2. V dropped 4 bases and J dropped 4; count of bases not matched to a gene: 8. Germline V gives CDR1 SGHRS, CDR2 YFSETQ. The CDR3 contains 17 residues. Variable domain in full (rest from reference TRBV5-1 and TRBJ2-1): KAGVTQTPRYLIKTRGQQVTLSCSPISGHRSVSWYQQTPGQGLQFLFEYFSETQRNKGNFPGRFSGRQFSNSRSEMNVSTLELGDSALYLCASSKWTSGGLYNEQFFGPGTRLTVL.

This clonotype has a handful of counts. V and J are TRBV12-3 or TRBV12-4 and TRBJ1-6, with 9 positions matching TRBD1. This CDR3 spans 15 amino acids. V trimming: 2 bases; J trimming: 7 bases; junction bases outside the gene matches: 3. This CDR3 reads CASSLQGQGNSPLHF. The CDR3 bases are TGTGCCAGCAGTTTACAGGGACAGGGAAATTCACCCCTCCACTTT.

There are a few counts of this clonotype. This chain connects TRBV7-9 to TRBJ2-1, with D possibly being TRBD1 or TRBD2 (6 bases each). CDR1 is SEHNR, CDR2 FQNEAQ, per germline (reference sequence). The CDR3 is made up of 15 amino acids. With 3 bases removed from V and 7 bases from J, the gap between germline ends came to 16 bases. The CDR3 sequence is CASSLVGGQYNEQFF. The DNA of the CDR3 is TGTGCCAGCAGCTTGGTAGGGGGGCAGTATAATGAGCAGTTCTTC. The entire variable domain, with the rest obtained from reference TRBV7-9 and TRBJ2-1, is as follows: DTGVSQNPRHKITKRGQNVTFRCDPISEHNRLYWYRQTLGQGPEFLTYFQNEAQLEKSRLLSDRFSAERPKGSFSTLEIQRTEQGDSAMYLCASSLVGGQYNEQFFGPGTRLTVL.

The chain employs TRBV5-6 and TRBJ2-7, with 7 bases matching TRBD1. Germline loops: CDR1 SGHDT, CDR2 YYEEEE. This CDR3 has 13 amino acids. V lost 4 bases and J lost 6; bases outside the gene matches: 7. The CDR3 loop is CASSADRVGEQYF. In DNA form, the CDR3 reads TGTGCCAGCAGCGCCGACAGGGTCGGCGAGCAGTACTTC. Based on the CDR3 plus reference TRBV5-6 and TRBJ2-7, the full variable domain is DAGVTQSPTHLIKTRGQQVTLRCSPKSGHDTVSWYQQALGQGPQFIFQYYEEEERQRGNFPDRFSGHQFPNYSSELNVNALLLGDSALYLCASSADRVGEQYFGPGTRLTVT.